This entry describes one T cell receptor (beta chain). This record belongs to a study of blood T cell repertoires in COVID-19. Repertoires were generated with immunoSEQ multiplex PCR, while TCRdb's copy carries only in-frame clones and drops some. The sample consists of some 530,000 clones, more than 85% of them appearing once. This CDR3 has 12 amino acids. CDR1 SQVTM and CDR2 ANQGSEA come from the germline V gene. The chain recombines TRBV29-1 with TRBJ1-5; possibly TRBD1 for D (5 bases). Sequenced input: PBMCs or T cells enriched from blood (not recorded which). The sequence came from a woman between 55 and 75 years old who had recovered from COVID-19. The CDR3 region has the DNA TGCAGGCCGGGGGATAGCAATCAGCCCCAGCATTTT. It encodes CRPGDSNQPQHF.